One and the same sample provided the 9 T cell receptor beta chains below, sequenced in a study of T-cell reconstitution after alpha-beta-depleted transplantation in children. Unique molecular identifiers were incorporated when the TCRbeta library was constructed. TCRdb fed the PCR reads into MiXCR, producing one record per CDR3 protein. The top ten clones hold 11% of a sample with 300,000 to 350,000 distinct CDR3 sequences, around 25% of them seen once. The input for sequencing was PBMCs, mostly from graft donor cells, taken 180 days after TCRalphabeta/CD19-depleted stem cell transplant. These receptors were obtained from a male patient aged 10-17 years who had a stem cell transplant for acute lymphoblastic leukemia, so the T cells may come from the graft donor.

The V call is TRBV5-1, the J call TRBJ1-1, with D hard to call. The CDR3 length is 16 residues. The germline V and J ends were trimmed by 5 bases and 1 base, with 18 bases remaining between them. Germline V gives CDR1 SGHRS, CDR2 YFSETQ. CDR3 coding DNA: TGCGCCAGCAGGAAGGACCTAACTACCCCGAACACTGAAGCTTTCTTT. This translates into CASRKDLTTPNTEAFF.

This clonotype was picked up a small number of times. The CDR3 spells CASGYGGRETQYF. CDR3 nucleotides: TGCGCCAGCGGTTACGGGGGTAGAGAGACCCAGTACTTC. The chain employs TRBV5-1 and TRBJ2-5; tentative D call: TRBD2 (6 bases). Trimming pared 7 bases from V and 4 bases from J, leaving 14 bases between. The CDR3 spans 13 residues. The germline V gene has CDR1 SGHRS and CDR2 YFSETQ.

The chain has TRBV7-9 and TRBJ2-5, with 10 bases identical to TRBD2. The CDR3 consists of 17 residues. V lost 3 bases and J lost 3; bases outside the gene matches: 10. CDR1 and CDR2 (germline): SEHNR, FQNEAQ (reference sequence). CDR3 loop: CASSLGLAGDWEETQYF. CDR3 bases: TGTGCCAGCAGCTTGGGTCTAGCGGGAGACTGGGAAGAGACCCAGTACTTC.

The chain has TRBV6-1 and TRBJ2-1; D gene unclear. The germline V gene encodes CDR1 MNHNS and CDR2 SASEGT. The V and J ends lost 5 bases and 6 bases respectively, with 20 bases between them. CDR3 size: 16 residues. In DNA form, the CDR3 reads TGTGCCAGCAGTAGTCCCGGTGGTCGAATCGGCAATGAGCAGTTCTTC. Translation: CASSSPGGRIGNEQFF.

This chain links TRBV28 with TRBJ1-6; a possible D gene is TRBD1 (6 bases). This CDR3 spans 15 amino acids. Trimming left V 2 bases short and J 17 bases short, with 22 bases between. Germline-derived CDR1 and CDR2 are MDHEN and SYDVKM. Here the CDR3 reads CASSLAPPVTGGFHF. The CDR3 DNA follows: TGTGCCAGCAGTTTAGCCCCCCCCGTGACAGGCGGATTCCACTTT.

The genes are TRBV12-3 or TRBV12-4 and TRBJ1-1, with D perhaps TRBD1 (5 bases). The CDR3 extends over 14 amino acids. Trimming pared 8 bases from V and 4 bases from J, leaving 17 bases between. The CDR3 loop is CASLTRVIRTEAFF. Here the CDR3 DNA reads TGTGCCAGCCTCACCAGGGTGATTCGCACTGAAGCTTTCTTT.

V gene TRBV4-2 combines with J gene TRBJ1-3; D unclear. The ends were cut back, 1 base at V and 3 bases at J, with 4 bases in the middle. In germline, CDR1 is LGHNA, CDR2 YNFKEQ. CDR3 size: 13 residues. CDR3 residues: CASSQGRGNTIYF. The CDR3 coding sequence is TGTGCCAGCAGCCAAGGGCGTGGAAACACCATATATTTT.

V is TRBV5-1 and J is TRBJ2-1; 13 bases are a match to TRBD2. V trimming: 3 bases; J trimming: 4 bases; junction bases outside the gene matches: 10. Germline V gene lookup returns CDR1 SGHRS and CDR2 YFSETQ. The CDR3 spans 18 residues. The CDR3 is CASSSLGTSGIRYNEQFF. The DNA for the CDR3 is TGCGCCAGCAGCTCCCTGGGGACTAGCGGGATACGGTACAATGAGCAGTTCTTC.

This chain uses TRBV18 with TRBJ2-7, with 7 positions matching TRBD1. Germline assignment: CDR1 KGHSH and CDR2 LQKENI. The CDR3 covers 19 residues. V was pared by 0 bases and J by 3 bases, with 17 bases of the junction left unmatched. This CDR3 is CASSPPEYPRQGNFYEQYF. The DNA for the CDR3 is TGTGCCAGCTCACCACCAGAGTACCCTCGACAGGGAAACTTCTACGAGCAGTACTTC.